This T cell receptor (beta chain) was documented in a study of control samples from healthy donors and cancer patients. The protocol was immunoSEQ multiplex PCR, while the TCRdb copy is restricted to in-frame clones and leaves out a portion. Counted here are about 95,000 clones, less than 90% occurring once; the ten biggest clones make up about an eighth. The V and J ends lost 4 bases and 7 bases respectively, with 13 bases between them. The CDR3 extends over 13 amino acids. The V gene is TRBV12-3 or TRBV12-4, the J gene TRBJ1-2; D unresolved. The sample taken for sequencing was blood. The source of this sequence is a woman in her 70s in good health. CDR3 protein: CASSSSRARGYTF. CDR3 nucleotides: TGTGCCAGCAGTTCCTCGCGAGCCCGTGGCTACACCTTC.